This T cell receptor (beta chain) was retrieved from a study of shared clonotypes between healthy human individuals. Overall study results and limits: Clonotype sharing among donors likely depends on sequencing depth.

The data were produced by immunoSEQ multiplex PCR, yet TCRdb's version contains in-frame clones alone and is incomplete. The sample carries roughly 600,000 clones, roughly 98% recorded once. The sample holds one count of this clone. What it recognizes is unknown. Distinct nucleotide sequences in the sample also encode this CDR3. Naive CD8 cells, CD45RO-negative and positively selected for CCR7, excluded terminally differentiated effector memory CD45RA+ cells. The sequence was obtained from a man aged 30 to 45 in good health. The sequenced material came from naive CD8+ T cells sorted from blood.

CDR3 sequence (DNA): TGTGCCAGCAGCCTGGAGGGAGGCCCCACCTACGAGCAGTACTTC. Amino acids: CASSLEGGPTYEQYF. The chain employs TRBV7-6 and TRBJ2-7, with D tentatively TRBD2 (6 bases). Trimming removed 5 bases at V and 2 bases at J, with 16 bases between. The CDR3 has 15 residues. From germline, CDR1 is SGHVS and CDR2 FNYEAQ. Full variable domain (rest looked up from reference TRBV7-6 and TRBJ2-7): GAGVSQSPRYKVTKRGQDVALRCDPISGHVSLYWYRQALGQGPEFLTYFNYEAQQDKSGLPNDRFSAERPEGSISTLTIQRTEQRDSAMYRCASSLEGGPTYEQYFGPGTRLTVT.